This TCR beta chain comes out of a study of CD8 T cells in Susac syndrome. RNA, at about 0.45 to 1 ug, was reverse transcribed with random hexamers. TCRdb re-called the immunoSEQ multiplex PCR reads through MiXCR, storing one row per CDR3 protein. The sample holds 150,000 to 200,000 distinct CDR3 sequences; roughly 95% are singletons and the top ten take more than 0.08%. The CDR3 has 12 amino acids. Germline lookup yields CDR1 GTSNPN and CDR2 SVGIG (reference sequence). The sequence was obtained from a human donor with Susac syndrome. What was sequenced was CD4+ T cells from PBMCs. The chain combines TRBV30 with TRBJ1-1; D unclear. CDR3 residues: CAEGSQNGGAFF. CDR3 sequence (DNA): TGTGCGGAGGGCAGCCAGAACGGAGGGGCTTTCTTT. The full variable domain, with the rest looked up from reference TRBV30 and TRBJ1-1, is SQTIHQWPATLVQPVGSPLSLECTVEGTSNPNLYWYRQAAGRGLQLLFYSVGIGQISSEVPQNLSASRPQDRQFILSSKKLLLSDSGFYLCAEGSQNGGAFFGQGTRLTVV.